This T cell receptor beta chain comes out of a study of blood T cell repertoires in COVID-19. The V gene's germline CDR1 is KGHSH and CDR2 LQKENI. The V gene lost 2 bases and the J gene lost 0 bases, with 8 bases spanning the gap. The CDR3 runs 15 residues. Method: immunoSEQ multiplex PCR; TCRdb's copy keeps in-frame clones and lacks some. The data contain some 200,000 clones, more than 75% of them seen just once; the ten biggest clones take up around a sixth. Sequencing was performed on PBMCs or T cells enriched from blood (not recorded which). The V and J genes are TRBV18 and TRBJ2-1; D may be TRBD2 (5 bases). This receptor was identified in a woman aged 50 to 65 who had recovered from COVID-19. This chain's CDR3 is CASSPEGSSYNEQFF. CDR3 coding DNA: TGTGCCAGCTCACCAGAAGGGAGCTCCTACAATGAGCAGTTCTTC.